This TCR beta chain was captured by sequencing in a study of CXCR3-negative and CXCR3-positive naive CD8 T cells (dated by TCRdb to the late 2010s). For the study in its entirety: In total, about 130 million TRB reads were obtained, which works out to roughly 1.5 +/- 0.3 million reads per library. For the TRBV-TRBJ cluster analysis, the naive subsets came from roughly 5 donors, while the memory cells came from 3 donors. The diversity and physicochemical repertoire analyses included 11 donors pooled from two independent experiments.

On this clonotype: No cognate antigen has been identified for it.

The paper's findings and limits, for the study overall: Similar TRBV-TRBJ usage was shown by naive CXCR3-negative and CXCR3-positive cells from the same donor, whereas distinct patterns were shown by memory cells. TRB CDR3s from CXCR3-positive naive cells showed higher hydrophobicity (lower Kidera factor 4), lower energy, and higher strength and volume indices than CXCR3-negative naive cells. Repertoire diversity was comparably high in both naive subsets but much lower in memory CD8+ T cells. Freshly isolated PBMCs were used for most assays because CXCR3 expression went down partially after cryopreservation. Because surface CD5, which is linked to self-reactivity in mice, was comparable between the naive subsets, TCR interaction strength was also inferred from the physicochemical properties of TRB CDR3s.

Reading from cysteine to phenylalanine, the CDR3 counts 14 amino acids. DNA for this receptor is not on file. CDR1 and CDR2, per the germline V gene (reference sequence), are LGHDT and YNNKEL. For every CD8+ T cell subset, over 250,000 cells were flow-sorted straight into RLT lysis buffer, and each subset was sorted in triplicate. Naive CD8+ T cells were defined stringently as CD45RO-CCR7+CD27+CD95- to exclude memory contaminants. Peripheral blood mononuclear cells were isolated from buffy coats using standard density gradient centrifugation. Naive CXCR3-negative and CXCR3-positive CD8+ T cells were flow-sorted using a FACSAria III. Total RNA was extracted from sorted cells with an RNeasy Mini Kit. Sequencing took place on a NextSeq 550. The Human TCR Profiling Kit (MiLaboratory) was used to prepare UMI-labeled 5' RACE TRB cDNA libraries. The full amount of extracted RNA was used for cDNA synthesis, and the full amount of resulting cDNA was used for PCR amplification. Libraries were prepared in parallel using an identical number of PCR cycles. Concerning the study's data processing: MIGEC and MiXCR extracted about 48,000 +/- 9,800 unique UMI-labeled TRB cDNA molecules per library, requiring at least two reads per UMI. An average of roughly 40,000 +/- 10,000 functional in-frame TRB CDR3 nucleotide clonotypes without stop codons was found per library. After downsampling to 5000 UMI-labeled TRB molecules per sample, diversity metrics such as normalized Shannon-Wiener and Chao1 were calculated in VDJtools. VDJtools was used to calculate clonotype-size-weighted physicochemical properties of the central five CDR3 residues, namely interaction energy, strength, volume and Kidera factor 4. The reads, reprocessed by TCRdb, yield one row per CDR3 protein sequence and no DNA. What appears here as the V and J calls and clone size reflects TCRdb's work, not the paper's. The table for this sample shows about 150,000 distinct CDR3 sequences. Together, the top ten hold around 0.41% of the sample.

Sequenced material: naive CXCR3+ CD8+ T cells from blood. The cell subset or site label, read with the paper, signifies: CD45RO-CCR7+CD27+CD95- naive CD8+ T cells expressing CXCR3 (TNR3+). This sequence was found in a human donor in good health. Some clones in this sample may be carry-over from other donors' samples. The rearrangement joined TRBV3-1 to TRBJ2-2. Here the CDR3 is given as CASSQDGSSGELFF.